This T cell receptor (beta chain) comes out of a study of T cell responses to AZD1222 COVID-19 vaccine. Here immunoSEQ multiplex PCR was the method, and the copy in TCRdb shows in-frame clones only, minus some. Among some 150,000 clones, more than 70% were seen once, and the ten largest hold 2.2%. J was trimmed by 0 bases and V by 2 bases; bases with no gene match: 6. There are 18 residues in the CDR3. Germline values: CDR1 SGHNT, CDR2 YYREEE (reference sequence). The material was peripheral blood, obtained on day 0 of AZD1222 vaccination. V is TRBV5-4 and J is TRBJ2-3, with 13 positions matching TRBD2. This TCR came from an adult in good health. CDR3 sequence (DNA): TGTGCCAGCAGCTTAAAACTAGCGGGAGGGCCGAGCACAGATACGCAGTATTTT. Translating gives CASSLKLAGGPSTDTQYF. The full variable domain, its missing parts supplied by reference TRBV5-4 and TRBJ2-3, is ETGVTQSPTHLIKTRGQQVTLRCSSQSGHNTVSWYQQALGQGPQFIFQYYREEENGRGNFPPRFSGLQFPNYSSELNVNALELDDSALYLCASSLKLAGGPSTDTQYFGPGTRLTVL.